The present entry profiles one T cell receptor (beta chain) with its context. This clone was counted once. Its antigen remains undetermined. Relative to the germline gene, one junction end is altered; a read error may explain this. The donors were included in the validation cohort of 130 or so subjects, a group kept apart from the 666-subject first cohort. This entry comes from a study of cytomegalovirus exposure and HLA in healthy donors (dated by TCRdb to 2016 to 2017). Study-level background: According to a later analysis, the 120 or so validation repertoires were produced on the same platform as the roughly 600 repertoires of the first cohort. The study was designed to test whether signatures of past pathogen exposure could be identified by cataloging public T cell receptors. Along with the approximately 650-subject first cohort, a separate validation cohort of 120 different subjects was used. To predict cytomegalovirus infection status, the study combined high-throughput TCR immunosequencing, statistical association of individual TCRs with disease status, and machine learning. What the research found in general, with its limitations: Cytomegalovirus status was reported to be diagnosed by the classifier with high specificity and sensitivity in both the original and validation cohorts. The authors suggested that the approach could potentially be generalized to other disease states and immunological phenotypes. A later analysis found that TCRs clustered in the first cohort also tended to co-occur in the roughly 110 validation repertoires, with approximately 95% of cluster scores above 0. In the study, 150 to 200 TCR beta chains were listed as associated with cytomegalovirus. All 120 or so repertoires were used to score co-occurrence in the validation cohort in a later analysis, because that analysis had no HLA typing for the cohort. A few of the identified cytomegalovirus-associated TCR beta chains were confirmed in vitro to be specific for cytomegalovirus antigens. Most TCR sequences were observed very rarely across donors, whereas some public TCRs were present in many individuals.

Library method: the immunoSEQ multiplex PCR assay. As for how the authors treated the data: To diagnose cytomegalovirus status from the catalog of TCR beta chain sequences, a statistical classification framework was built. TCRdb obtained this table from immuneACCESS and retained in-frame rearrangements with V and J assigned. These tables miss some clones; where compared with another copy, unresolved V genes account for less than half of the shortfall, and the remainder is unexplained. That table furnishes V, J and clone size, whereas the DNA furnished D and trimming. Across this sample there are 100,000 to 120,000 clones, with around 85% seen only once. The ten largest clones capture roughly 3% of the sample. CDR1 SGHVS and CDR2 FQNEAQ were looked up in the germline V gene. The CDR3 holds 16 amino acids from the cysteine to the phenylalanine. Solely the CDR3 DNA is kept, with 48 bases framed from the first base.

Material for sequencing was PBMCs. The TCR sequence derives from a woman aged 18 to 35 in good health and CMV-seronegative. Recombination connected TRBV7-8 to TRBJ2-7; a tentative D call is TRBD1 (6 bases match). The nucleotide sequence is given as TGTGCCAGCAGCTTACCCCCTGAGGGGGTCTCCTCCGAGCAGTACTTC. The translation is CASSLPPEGVSSEQYF.